The clone carrying this TCR beta chain was found a few times. Its antigen is currently unknown. V shed 4 bases, J shed 5 bases, and the junction held 6 bases outside the gene matches. The CDR3 totals 15 residues. Germline V gene data show CDR1 as MNHEY and CDR2 as SVGEGT. This sample stems from a study of response to subunit inactivated influenza vaccine. Study-wide results and caveats: It was suggested by the authors that few new T cells are recruited by each seasonal influenza vaccination.

TCRdb re-derived calls from the RT-PCR reads in MiXCR, one entry per CDR3 protein. Of about half a million distinct CDR3 sequences detected, about 25% appear once; the ten largest clones hold 1.9%. This receptor was identified in a man aged 50 to 60 who received an inactivated influenza vaccine. The sequenced sample was CD4+ T cells sorted from PBMCs, obtained about 5 days after vaccination. V is TRBV6-2 or TRBV6-3 and J is TRBJ2-7; 12 nucleotides line up with TRBD2. CDR3 region: CASSSGLAGRDEQYF. DNA of the CDR3: TGTGCCAGCAGTTCCGGACTAGCGGGAAGAGACGAGCAGTACTTC.